A selection of T cell receptor beta chains follows, all from one sample in a study of T cells after yellow fever vaccination. TCRdb redid the calling of the 5' RACE reads with MiXCR, one entry per CDR3 protein. Of around 200,000 distinct CDR3 sequences in the sample, about 11% were seen once. Sequencing was performed on CD8+ T cells sorted from PBMCs, taken 15 days after the yellow fever booster vaccination. These receptors came from a man between 18 and 35 years old who received the YFV17D yellow fever vaccine. The CDR3 runs from the conserved cysteine through the conserved F or W. Each record gives: clone size, D gene, J gene, V gene, CDR3 length, CDR3 protein, CDR3 DNA. D genes are given only for firm matches. Not all rows give a size; the values are once, few, many and, for expanded clones, a class.

clone_size: many; d_call: TRBD2; j_call: TRBJ2-1; v_call: TRBV4-1; cdr3_length: 17; cdr3_aa: CASSQVQSRGGAGEQFF; cdr3_nt: TGCGCCAGCAGCCAAGTCCAATCCCGCGGGGGGGCAGGTGAGCAGTTCTTC
clone_size: NA; d_call: TRBD2; j_call: TRBJ2-1; v_call: TRBV4-2; cdr3_length: 16; cdr3_aa: CASSQDLGGVYNEQFF; cdr3_nt: TGTGCCAGCAGCCAAGATCTGGGGGGGGTCTACAATGAGCAGTTCTTC
clone_size: NA; d_call: NA; j_call: TRBJ2-7; v_call: TRBV5-4; cdr3_length: 14; cdr3_aa: CASSLTGITYEQYF; cdr3_nt: TGTGCCAGCAGCTTGACAGGTATAACCTACGAGCAGTACTTC
clone_size: many; d_call: TRBD2; j_call: TRBJ2-2; v_call: TRBV12-3/TRBV12-4; cdr3_length: 15; cdr3_aa: CASSRLALDTGELFF; cdr3_nt: TGTGCCAGCAGCCGACTAGCATTGGACACCGGGGAGCTGTTTTTT
clone_size: few; d_call: NA; j_call: TRBJ2-3; v_call: TRBV6-2/TRBV6-3; cdr3_length: 17; cdr3_aa: CASTPGPRTASTDTQYF; cdr3_nt: TGTGCCAGCACCCCCGGGCCTCGAACTGCTAGCACAGATACGCAGTATTTT
clone_size: NA; d_call: NA; j_call: TRBJ1-6; v_call: TRBV9; cdr3_length: 15; cdr3_aa: CASSGTDSYNSPLHF; cdr3_nt: TGTGCCAGCAGCGGGACAGACTCCTATAATTCACCCCTCCACTTT
clone_size: many; d_call: NA; j_call: TRBJ2-5; v_call: TRBV4-3; cdr3_length: 15; cdr3_aa: CASSPKAILQETQYF; cdr3_nt: TGCGCCAGCAGCCCGAAAGCCATCCTACAAGAGACCCAGTACTTC
clone_size: few; d_call: TRBD1; j_call: TRBJ2-3; v_call: TRBV7-9; cdr3_length: 16; cdr3_aa: CASSLNGQGPLDTQYF; cdr3_nt: TGTGCCAGCAGCCTCAACGGACAGGGTCCATTAGATACGCAGTATTTT
clone_size: NA; d_call: NA; j_call: TRBJ2-5; v_call: TRBV11-2; cdr3_length: 14; cdr3_aa: CASGGAVVQETQYF; cdr3_nt: TGTGCCAGCGGAGGGGCAGTAGTTCAAGAGACCCAGTACTTC
clone_size: NA; d_call: NA; j_call: TRBJ2-2; v_call: TRBV2; cdr3_length: 15; cdr3_aa: CASSLGGRGTGELFF; cdr3_nt: TGTGCCAGCAGTCTGGGGGGGCGAGGAACCGGGGAGCTGTTTTTT
clone_size: NA; d_call: NA; j_call: TRBJ1-1; v_call: TRBV7-3; cdr3_length: 15; cdr3_aa: CASSQTSAANTEAFF; cdr3_nt: TGTGCCAGCAGCCAGACGTCCGCCGCGAACACTGAAGCTTTCTTT
clone_size: NA; d_call: TRBD2; j_call: TRBJ2-3; v_call: TRBV7-9; cdr3_length: 16; cdr3_aa: CASSSVTSGAPDTQYF; cdr3_nt: TGTGCCAGCAGCTCTGTGACTAGCGGGGCCCCAGATACGCAGTATTTT
clone_size: NA; d_call: TRBD1; j_call: TRBJ2-1; v_call: TRBV5-5; cdr3_length: 15; cdr3_aa: CASSPGTGIPNEQFF; cdr3_nt: TGTGCCAGCAGCCCCGGGACAGGGATCCCCAATGAGCAGTTCTTC
clone_size: NA; d_call: TRBD2; j_call: TRBJ2-3; v_call: TRBV7-3; cdr3_length: 15; cdr3_aa: CASSFGLAGADTQYF; cdr3_nt: TGTGCCAGCAGCTTCGGGCTAGCGGGGGCGGATACGCAGTATTTT
clone_size: many; d_call: NA; j_call: TRBJ2-6; v_call: TRBV6-1; cdr3_length: 14; cdr3_aa: CASSGLAGANVLTF; cdr3_nt: TGTGCCAGCAGTGGACTAGCTGGGGCCAACGTCCTGACTTTC
clone_size: once; d_call: TRBD1; j_call: TRBJ1-2; v_call: TRBV14; cdr3_length: 13; cdr3_aa: CASSEGQGDVYTF; cdr3_nt: TGTGCCAGCAGCGAGGGACAGGGTGACGTCTACACCTTC
clone_size: NA; d_call: TRBD2; j_call: TRBJ2-2; v_call: TRBV7-3; cdr3_length: 17; cdr3_aa: CASSSLAGGSHTGELFF; cdr3_nt: TGTGCCAGCAGCTCTCTGGCGGGGGGGTCGCACACCGGGGAGCTGTTTTTT
clone_size: few; d_call: TRBD1; j_call: TRBJ2-7; v_call: TRBV5-1; cdr3_length: 14; cdr3_aa: CASSTGTGGYEQYF; cdr3_nt: TGCGCCAGCAGCACCGGGACAGGGGGCTACGAGCAGTACTTC
clone_size: medium-sized; d_call: NA; j_call: TRBJ2-3; v_call: TRBV12-3/TRBV12-4; cdr3_length: 14; cdr3_aa: CASELYAGSDTQYF; cdr3_nt: TGTGCCAGCGAGTTATACGCGGGGTCAGATACGCAGTATTTT
clone_size: few; d_call: TRBD2; j_call: TRBJ2-3; v_call: TRBV9; cdr3_length: 16; cdr3_aa: CASSGGLAVLTDTQYF; cdr3_nt: TGTGCCAGCAGCGGGGGACTAGCGGTTCTCACAGATACGCAGTATTTT
clone_size: NA; d_call: NA; j_call: TRBJ2-2; v_call: TRBV6-2/TRBV6-3; cdr3_length: 12; cdr3_aa: CASTLNTGELFF; cdr3_nt: TGTGCCAGCACTCTGAACACCGGGGAGCTGTTTTTT
clone_size: many; d_call: NA; j_call: TRBJ1-5; v_call: TRBV6-2/TRBV6-3; cdr3_length: 14; cdr3_aa: CASPDAAPHQPQHF; cdr3_nt: TGTGCCAGCCCGGATGCGGCCCCCCATCAGCCCCAGCATTTT
clone_size: NA; d_call: TRBD2; j_call: TRBJ2-4; v_call: TRBV7-3; cdr3_length: 15; cdr3_aa: CASSSASGNKNIQYF; cdr3_nt: TGTGCCAGCAGCTCCGCGAGCGGGAACAAAAACATTCAGTACTTC
clone_size: NA; d_call: NA; j_call: TRBJ2-5; v_call: TRBV10-2; cdr3_length: 15; cdr3_aa: CASEDGLAWKETQYF; cdr3_nt: TGCGCCAGCGAAGACGGGCTAGCCTGGAAAGAGACCCAGTACTTC
clone_size: NA; d_call: NA; j_call: TRBJ2-5; v_call: TRBV4-1; cdr3_length: 17; cdr3_aa: CASSQGQGRLWQETQYF; cdr3_nt: TGCGCCAGCAGCCAAGGCCAGGGACGGCTATGGCAAGAGACCCAGTACTTC
clone_size: NA; d_call: NA; j_call: TRBJ2-5; v_call: TRBV7-9; cdr3_length: 13; cdr3_aa: CASSPPRRETQYF; cdr3_nt: TGTGCCAGCAGCCCTCCCCGCAGGGAGACCCAGTACTTC
clone_size: few; d_call: NA; j_call: TRBJ1-1; v_call: TRBV21-1; cdr3_length: 14; cdr3_aa: CASSKGGGNTEAFF; cdr3_nt: TGTGCCAGCAGCAAAGGAGGCGGGAACACTGAAGCTTTCTTT
clone_size: few; d_call: NA; j_call: TRBJ2-3; v_call: TRBV4-3; cdr3_length: 17; cdr3_aa: CASSQDFGGSSTDTQYF; cdr3_nt: TGCGCCAGCAGCCAAGATTTTGGGGGATCTAGCACAGATACGCAGTATTTT
clone_size: few; d_call: NA; j_call: TRBJ2-5; v_call: TRBV29-1; cdr3_length: 14; cdr3_aa: CSVVPDFVQETQYF; cdr3_nt: TGCAGCGTTGTTCCGGACTTCGTACAAGAGACCCAGTACTTC
clone_size: NA; d_call: NA; j_call: TRBJ2-5; v_call: TRBV4-2; cdr3_length: 15; cdr3_aa: CASSQDAGAVGTQYF; cdr3_nt: TGTGCCAGCAGCCAAGATGCAGGGGCGGTTGGGACCCAGTACTTC
clone_size: few; d_call: NA; j_call: TRBJ2-7; v_call: TRBV6-2/TRBV6-3; cdr3_length: 14; cdr3_aa: CASTVLGFAYEQYF; cdr3_nt: TGTGCCAGCACCGTTCTCGGGTTCGCCTACGAGCAGTACTTC
clone_size: few; d_call: NA; j_call: TRBJ2-7; v_call: TRBV7-2; cdr3_length: 15; cdr3_aa: CASSPLRDTIYEQYF; cdr3_nt: TGTGCCAGCAGCCCTCTGAGGGACACGATCTACGAGCAGTACTTC
clone_size: few; d_call: TRBD1; j_call: TRBJ1-1; v_call: TRBV9; cdr3_length: 12; cdr3_aa: CASSGDRGRAFF; cdr3_nt: TGTGCCAGCAGCGGGGACAGGGGTAGAGCTTTCTTT
clone_size: few; d_call: TRBD1; j_call: TRBJ2-2; v_call: TRBV6-5; cdr3_length: 16; cdr3_aa: CASFSYRGINTGELFF; cdr3_nt: TGTGCCAGCTTTTCGTACAGGGGGATAAACACCGGGGAGCTGTTTTTT
clone_size: NA; d_call: NA; j_call: TRBJ1-1; v_call: TRBV7-9; cdr3_length: 15; cdr3_aa: CASSSGAGVNTEAFF; cdr3_nt: TGTGCCAGCAGCTCCGGAGCAGGGGTGAACACTGAAGCTTTCTTT
clone_size: NA; d_call: NA; j_call: TRBJ1-5; v_call: TRBV19; cdr3_length: 15; cdr3_aa: CASSIAGYSNQPQHF; cdr3_nt: TGTGCCAGTAGTATAGCAGGCTATAGCAATCAGCCCCAGCATTTT
clone_size: few; d_call: TRBD2; j_call: TRBJ2-1; v_call: TRBV20-1; cdr3_length: 17; cdr3_aa: CSLLGLAGGHSYNEQFF; cdr3_nt: TGCAGCCTCCTCGGATTAGCGGGGGGTCACTCCTACAATGAGCAGTTCTTC
clone_size: few; d_call: NA; j_call: TRBJ2-7; v_call: TRBV9; cdr3_length: 14; cdr3_aa: CASSVEPGSYEQYF; cdr3_nt: TGTGCCAGCAGCGTAGAGCCGGGTTCCTACGAGCAGTACTTC
clone_size: NA; d_call: NA; j_call: TRBJ2-5; v_call: TRBV6-6; cdr3_length: 14; cdr3_aa: CASSYSENQETQYF; cdr3_nt: TGTGCCAGCAGTTACAGCGAGAACCAAGAGACCCAGTACTTC
clone_size: few; d_call: NA; j_call: TRBJ1-1; v_call: TRBV13; cdr3_length: 14; cdr3_aa: CASIHSSGNTEAFF; cdr3_nt: TGTGCCAGCATCCATTCATCAGGGAACACTGAAGCTTTCTTT
clone_size: NA; d_call: NA; j_call: TRBJ2-3; v_call: TRBV7-2; cdr3_length: 10; cdr3_aa: CASSPDTQYF; cdr3_nt: TGTGCCAGCAGCCCAGATACGCAGTATTTT
clone_size: NA; d_call: TRBD2; j_call: TRBJ2-3; v_call: TRBV7-6; cdr3_length: 16; cdr3_aa: CASTLAGGTSTDTQYF; cdr3_nt: TGTGCCAGCACCCTAGCGGGGGGGACTAGCACAGATACGCAGTATTTT
clone_size: NA; d_call: NA; j_call: TRBJ1-3; v_call: TRBV7-8; cdr3_length: 14; cdr3_aa: CASSPRGAGNTIYF; cdr3_nt: TGTGCCAGCAGCCCACGTGGGGCTGGAAACACCATATATTTT
clone_size: NA; d_call: NA; j_call: TRBJ2-1; v_call: TRBV7-2; cdr3_length: 13; cdr3_aa: CASSSPPGWEQFF; cdr3_nt: TGTGCCAGCAGCTCGCCCCCAGGGTGGGAGCAGTTCTTC
clone_size: NA; d_call: NA; j_call: TRBJ1-2; v_call: TRBV19; cdr3_length: 12; cdr3_aa: CAIPDGDSGYTF; cdr3_nt: TGTGCCATCCCCGACGGGGACTCTGGCTACACCTTC